This T cell receptor (beta chain) was sequenced during a study of CD8 T cells in ankylosing spondylitis. Study-level findings and limits: It was reported that disease-linked clones were significantly enriched in matched ankylosing spondylitis synovial fluid. In reactive arthritis synovial fluid and blood, some motif variants had been reported before. Blood of patients with ankylosing spondylitis appeared to be characterized by a TCR beta motif of several highly homologous variants.

This clonotype was seen only a few times. What it binds is unknown. TCRdb reprocessed the 5' RACE reads via MiXCR and lists one record per CDR3 protein. The sample has some 840,000 distinct CDR3 sequences, 12% seen once; the top ten hold approximately 0.5%. This CDR3 region has 14 residues. CDR1 and CDR2 from the germline V gene are GTSNPN and SVGIG (reference sequence). The junction had 7 bases not matched to a gene; V was cut back by 3 bases and J by 4 bases. The rearrangement links TRBV30 to TRBJ2-5, with 8 bases matching TRBD1. This clonotype was obtained from a male donor with ankylosing spondylitis. Sequenced material: blood, either unsorted or a sorted T cell fraction (not recorded which). CDR3 sequence (DNA): TGTGCCTGGAGCGTGACAGGGGTAGCAGAGACCCAGTACTTC. Translated: CAWSVTGVAETQYF.